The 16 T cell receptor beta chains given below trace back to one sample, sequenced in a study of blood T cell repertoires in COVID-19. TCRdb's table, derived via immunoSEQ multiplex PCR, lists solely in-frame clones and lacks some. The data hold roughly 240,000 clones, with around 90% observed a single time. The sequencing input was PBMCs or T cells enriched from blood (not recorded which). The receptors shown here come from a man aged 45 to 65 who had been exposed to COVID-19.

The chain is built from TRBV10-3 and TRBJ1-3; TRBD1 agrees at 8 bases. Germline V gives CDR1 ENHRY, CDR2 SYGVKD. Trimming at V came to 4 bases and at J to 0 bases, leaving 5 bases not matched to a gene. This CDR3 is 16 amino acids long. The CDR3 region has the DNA TGTGCCATCAGTGGCGACAGGGGACTCTCTGGAAACACCATATATTTT. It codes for CAISGDRGLSGNTIYF.

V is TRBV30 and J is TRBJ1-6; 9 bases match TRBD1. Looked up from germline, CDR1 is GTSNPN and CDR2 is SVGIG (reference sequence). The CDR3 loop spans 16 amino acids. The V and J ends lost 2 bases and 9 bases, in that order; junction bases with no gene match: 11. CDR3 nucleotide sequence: TGTGCCTGGAGTCGCCTCGGGGGACAGGGATCTTCACCCCTCCACTTT. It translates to CAWSRLGGQGSSPLHF.

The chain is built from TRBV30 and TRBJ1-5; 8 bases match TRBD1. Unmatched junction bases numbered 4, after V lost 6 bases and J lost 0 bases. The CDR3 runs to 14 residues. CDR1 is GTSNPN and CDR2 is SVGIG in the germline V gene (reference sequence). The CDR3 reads CACTGGNSNQPQHF. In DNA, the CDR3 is TGTGCCTGTACAGGGGGTAATAGCAATCAGCCCCAGCATTTT.

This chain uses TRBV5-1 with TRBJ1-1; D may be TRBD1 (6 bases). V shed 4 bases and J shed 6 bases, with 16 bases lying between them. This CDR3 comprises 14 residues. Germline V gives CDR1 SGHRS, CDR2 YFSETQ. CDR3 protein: CASSQIQQGAEAFF. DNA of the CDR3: TGCGCCAGCAGCCAAATTCAACAGGGCGCTGAAGCTTTCTTT.

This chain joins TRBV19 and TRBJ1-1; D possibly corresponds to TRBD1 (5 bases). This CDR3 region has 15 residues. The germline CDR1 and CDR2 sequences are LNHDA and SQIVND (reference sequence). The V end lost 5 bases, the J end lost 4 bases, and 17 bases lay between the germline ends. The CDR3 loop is CASSLIGQSVTEAFF. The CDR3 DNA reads TGTGCCAGTAGTCTAATAGGACAATCCGTCACTGAAGCTTTCTTT.

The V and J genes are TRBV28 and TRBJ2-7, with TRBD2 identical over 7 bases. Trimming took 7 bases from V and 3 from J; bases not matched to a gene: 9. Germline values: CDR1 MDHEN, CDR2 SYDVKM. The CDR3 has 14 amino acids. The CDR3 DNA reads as TGTGCCAGCAATTGGGAGGGGATGAGCTACGAGCAGTACTTC. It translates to CASNWEGMSYEQYF.

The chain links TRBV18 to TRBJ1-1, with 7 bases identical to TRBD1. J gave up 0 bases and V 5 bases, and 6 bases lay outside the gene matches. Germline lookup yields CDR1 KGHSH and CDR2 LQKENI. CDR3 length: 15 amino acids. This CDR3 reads CASSLPGQLNTEAFF. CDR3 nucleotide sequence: TGTGCCAGCTCATTACCGGGACAGTTGAACACTGAAGCTTTCTTT.

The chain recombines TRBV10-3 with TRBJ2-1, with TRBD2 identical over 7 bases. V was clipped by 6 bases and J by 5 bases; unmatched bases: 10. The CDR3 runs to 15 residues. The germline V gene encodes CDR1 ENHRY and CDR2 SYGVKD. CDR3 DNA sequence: TGTGCCATCAGAAAGGCGGGGGTGGACCACAATGAGCAGTTCTTC. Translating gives CAIRKAGVDHNEQFF.

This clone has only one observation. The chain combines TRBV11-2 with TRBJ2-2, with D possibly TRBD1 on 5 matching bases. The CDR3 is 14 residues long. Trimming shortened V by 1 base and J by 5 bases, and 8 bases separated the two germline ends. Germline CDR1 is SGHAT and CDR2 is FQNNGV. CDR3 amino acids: CASSLAGATGELFF. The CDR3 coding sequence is TGTGCCAGCAGCTTAGCTGGGGCGACCGGGGAGCTGTTTTTT. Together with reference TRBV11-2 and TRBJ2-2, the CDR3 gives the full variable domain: EAGVAQSPRYKIIEKRQSVAFWCNPISGHATLYWYQQILGQGPKLLIQFQNNGVVDDSQLPKDRFSAERLKGVDSTLKIQPAKLEDSAVYLCASSLAGATGELFFGEGSRLTVL.

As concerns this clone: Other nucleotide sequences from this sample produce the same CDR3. The CDR3 spells CASSVDSWNTEAFF. The CDR3 DNA reads as TGCGCCAGCAGCGTGGACAGCTGGAACACTGAAGCTTTCTTT. This chain uses TRBV5-1 with TRBJ1-1, with D maybe TRBD1 (6 bases). This CDR3 comprises 14 residues. CDR1 and CDR2 from the germline V gene are SGHRS and YFSETQ. V lost 4 bases and J lost 1, with 11 bases in between.

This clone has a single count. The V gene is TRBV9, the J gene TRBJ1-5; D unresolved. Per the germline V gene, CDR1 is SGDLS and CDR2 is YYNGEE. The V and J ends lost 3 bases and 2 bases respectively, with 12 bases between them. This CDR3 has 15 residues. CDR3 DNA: TGTGCCAGCAGCGCCTTAATTAATGGCAATCAGCCCCAGCATTTT. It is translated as CASSALINGNQPQHF.

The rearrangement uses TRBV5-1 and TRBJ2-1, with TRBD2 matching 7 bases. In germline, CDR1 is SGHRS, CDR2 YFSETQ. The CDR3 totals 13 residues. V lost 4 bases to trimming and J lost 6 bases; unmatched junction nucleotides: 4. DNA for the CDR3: TGCGCCAGCAGCATACCTAGCGGCAATGAGCAGTTCTTC. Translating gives CASSIPSGNEQFF.

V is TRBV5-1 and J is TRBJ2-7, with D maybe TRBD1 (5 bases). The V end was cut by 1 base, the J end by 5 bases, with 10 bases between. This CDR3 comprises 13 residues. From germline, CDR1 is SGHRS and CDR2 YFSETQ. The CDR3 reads CASSLRQGHEQYV. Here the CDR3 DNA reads TGCGCCAGCAGCTTGCGCCAGGGCCACGAGCAGTACGTC.

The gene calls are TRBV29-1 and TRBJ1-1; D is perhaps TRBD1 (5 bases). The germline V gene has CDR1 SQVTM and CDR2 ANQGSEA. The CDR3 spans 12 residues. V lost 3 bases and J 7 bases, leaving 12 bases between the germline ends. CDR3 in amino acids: CSVDGGRGEAFF. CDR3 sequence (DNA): TGCAGCGTTGACGGGGGAAGAGGTGAAGCTTTCTTT.

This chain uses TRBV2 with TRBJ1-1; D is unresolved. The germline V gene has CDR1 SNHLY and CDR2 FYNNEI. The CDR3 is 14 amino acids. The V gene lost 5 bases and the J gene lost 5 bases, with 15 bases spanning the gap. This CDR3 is CASSWAKSWTEAFF. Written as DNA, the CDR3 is TGTGCCAGCAGTTGGGCGAAGTCGTGGACTGAAGCTTTCTTT.

This CDR3 reads CASSLRTGIQPQHF. CDR3 nucleotide sequence: TGTGCCAGCAGCTTAAGGACAGGGATTCAGCCCCAGCATTTT. The V and J genes are TRBV5-8 and TRBJ1-5, with 8 bases identical to TRBD1. Per germline, CDR1 SGHTS and CDR2 YDEGEE. The CDR3 has 14 residues. Trimming at V came to 2 bases and at J to 6 bases, leaving 4 bases not matched to a gene.